This T cell receptor (beta chain) is from a study of cytomegalovirus exposure and HLA in healthy donors. Study summary: An earlier analysis identified approximately 110 million unique TCR beta sequences in some 170 million T cells.

General study findings and limits: Accurate HLA-A and HLA-B prediction from TCR beta sequences was reported for most subjects. There were some 150 TCR beta chains listed as cytomegalovirus-associated. In a later analysis, DRB1 alleles had the most associated TCRs; HLA-C alleles the fewest.

PCR amplification relied on 60 Vbeta primers (plus 13 Jbeta primers). The assay was immunoSEQ multiplex PCR, and TCRdb's table has in-frame clones only and misses some. Among around 150,000 clones listed, around 64% were seen once. CDR3 length: 14 amino acids. Trimming stripped 0 bases from V and 4 bases from J, with 9 bases between. Germline assignment: CDR1 MGHRA and CDR2 YSYEKL. Of note for this clone: As yet, its antigen is unknown.

This clonotype was obtained from a woman in her twenties or thirties in good health and CMV-seronegative. The chain is built from TRBV4-1 and TRBJ1-1, with D possibly TRBD1 on 6 matching bases. The sample comprised PBMCs. This CDR3 is CASSQEGGLTEAFF. Here the CDR3 DNA reads TGCGCCAGCAGCCAAGAGGGGGGGCTCACTGAAGCTTTCTTT.